Here is one T cell receptor (beta chain) with its context. The antigen remains undetermined. CDR1 SGHRS and CDR2 YFSETQ come from the germline V gene. V lost 3 bases and J lost 1, with 14 bases in between. CDR3 length: 17 residues. Using immunoSEQ multiplex PCR, the repertoire was profiled, and TCRdb retains in-frame clones only, with some absent. Of approximately 170,000 clones listed, more than 85% are singletons. The data were obtained in a study of lymphopenia after photon versus proton radiotherapy. Whole-study findings and limits: In patients who died, overall survival fell as post-nadir TCR diversity dropped more. Authors raise, but do not show, better survival with proton therapy. After lymphocyte nadir, photon-treated repertoires showed oligoclonal expansion, especially CD8+ Temra.

The sample was peripheral blood, taken from a patient treated with photon-based radiotherapy. The source is a man aged 50 to 60 with gastric cancer. J is TRBJ2-6 and V is TRBV5-1, with D possibly TRBD1 on 6 matching bases. CDR3 residues: CASSYEYTGSGANVLTF. The DNA for the CDR3 is TGCGCCAGCAGCTACGAATATACAGGGTCTGGGGCCAACGTCCTGACTTTC.